This T cell receptor beta chain was captured in a study of spatial heterogeneity in lung cancer. Study-level results: Intratumoral expanded alpha and beta TCR counts were found to track tumor mutation counts.

This clonotype was seen many times. As yet, its antigen is unknown. Being off target in a library aimed at alpha chains, this beta chain has a size of little meaning. Time point indicated: sample taken at primary tumor resection. All TCR cDNA molecules were individually tagged with a unique molecular identifier. TCRdb itself ran the 5' RACE reads through MiXCR, one entry per CDR3 protein. The table lists roughly 17,000 distinct CDR3 sequences, 6.2% of them singletons. The sequencing used lung tumor tissue, collected at surgery. The TCR was taken from a male donor with early-stage non-small cell lung cancer.

CDR3: CASSSDGANVLTF. CDR3 DNA: TGTGCCAGCAGTAGCGACGGGGCCAACGTCCTGACTTTC. The chain recombines TRBV6-1 with TRBJ2-6; the D is unclear. There are 13 residues in the CDR3. Germline CDR1 and CDR2: MNHNS and SASEGT. The germline V and J ends were trimmed by 5 bases and 4 bases, with 6 bases remaining between them.